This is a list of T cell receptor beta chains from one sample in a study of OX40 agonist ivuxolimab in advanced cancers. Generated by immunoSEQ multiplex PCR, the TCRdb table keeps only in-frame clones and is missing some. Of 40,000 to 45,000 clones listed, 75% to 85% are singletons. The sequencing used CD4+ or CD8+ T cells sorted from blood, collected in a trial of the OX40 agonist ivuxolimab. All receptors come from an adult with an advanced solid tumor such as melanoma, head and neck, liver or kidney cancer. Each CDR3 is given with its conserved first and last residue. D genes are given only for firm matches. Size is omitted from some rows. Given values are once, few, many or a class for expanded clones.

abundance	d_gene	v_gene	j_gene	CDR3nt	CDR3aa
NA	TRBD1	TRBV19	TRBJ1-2	TGTGCCAGTAGTATCCAGGGGGCGAGGTATGGCTACACCTTC	CASSIQGARYGYTF
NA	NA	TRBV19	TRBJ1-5	TGTGCCAGTAGTACCGAATATCAGCCCCAGCATTTT	CASSTEYQPQHF
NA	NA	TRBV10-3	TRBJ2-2	TGTGCCATCAGTGAGTACACCGGGGAGCTGTTTTTT	CAISEYTGELFF
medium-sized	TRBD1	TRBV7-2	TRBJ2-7	TGTGCCAGCAGCTTAGCCAGGGGGCACGAGCAGTACTTC	CASSLARGHEQYF
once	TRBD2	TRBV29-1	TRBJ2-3	TGCAGCGCAGTTAGCGGGGGGATAGCAGATACGCAGTATTTT	CSAVSGGIADTQYF
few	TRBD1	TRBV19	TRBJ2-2	TGTGCCAGTAGTCCGCGGACAGGGAACACCGGGGAGCTGTTTTTT	CASSPRTGNTGELFF
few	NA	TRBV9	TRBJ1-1	TGTGCCAGCAGCGTAGTGCAGGGAACGGCTGAAGCTTTCTTT	CASSVVQGTAEAFF
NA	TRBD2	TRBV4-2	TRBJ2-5	TGTGCCAGCAGCCGTATGACTAGCGAGACCCAGTACTTC	CASSRMTSETQYF
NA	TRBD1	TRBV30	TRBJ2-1	TGTGCCTGGGGGGGACAGGGGCTGGAGCAGTTCTTC	CAWGGQGLEQFF
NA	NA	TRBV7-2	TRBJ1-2	TGTGCCAGCAGCTTAGGGTCAGTGAGCGGGGCGAACTATGGCTACACCTTC	CASSLGSVSGANYGYTF
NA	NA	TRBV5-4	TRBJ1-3	TGTGCCAGCAGCTTGGGCCAGGGGACTGGAAACACCATATATTTT	CASSLGQGTGNTIYF
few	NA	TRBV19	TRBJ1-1	TGTGCCAGTAGTATCCCATCCCGAGGGTGGACTGAAGCTTTCTTT	CASSIPSRGWTEAFF
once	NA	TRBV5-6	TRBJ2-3	TGTGCCAGCAGCCTGTTCCACACGGCAGATACGCAGTATTTT	CASSLFHTADTQYF
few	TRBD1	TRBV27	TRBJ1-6	TGTGCCAGCAGAGGGACAGGGAGGAATTCACCCCTCCACTTT	CASRGTGRNSPLHF
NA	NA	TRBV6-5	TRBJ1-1	TGTGCCAGCTGCCCTGAACCGGGACAGAACACTGAAGCTTTCTTT	CASCPEPGQNTEAFF
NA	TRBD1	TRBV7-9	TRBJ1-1	TGTGCCAGCAGCCCTACCGGGACAGCTATGAACACTGAAGCTTTCTTT	CASSPTGTAMNTEAFF
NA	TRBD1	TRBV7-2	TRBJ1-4	TGTGCCAGCAGCCTCGGACAGGGGACTAATGAAAAACTGTTTTTT	CASSLGQGTNEKLFF
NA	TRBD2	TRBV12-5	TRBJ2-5	TGTGCTAGTGGTCAGAGCGGGGGAGAGACCCAGTACTTC	CASGQSGGETQYF
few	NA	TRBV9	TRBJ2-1	TGTGCGAGCCCTAAATACAAATCCTACAATGAGCAGTTCTTC	CASPKYKSYNEQFF
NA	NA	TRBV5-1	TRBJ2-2	TGCGCCAGCACCCTACAGGGAGGCACCGGGGAGCTGTTTTTT	CASTLQGGTGELFF
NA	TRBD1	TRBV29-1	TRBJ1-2	TGCAGCGTTGAGGAGGGGGCGGGGGGCTACACCTTC	CSVEEGAGGYTF
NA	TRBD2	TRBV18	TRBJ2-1	TGTGCCAGCTCCCCCGGGGGGGGAGGTGAGCAGTTCTTC	CASSPGGGGEQFF
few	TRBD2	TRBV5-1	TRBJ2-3	TGCGCCAGCAGCTTAAGCGGGAGGGTCAGCCCAGATACGCAGTATTTT	CASSLSGRVSPDTQYF
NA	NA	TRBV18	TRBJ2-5	TGTGCCAGCTCACCCCAAGAGACCCAGTACTTC	CASSPQETQYF
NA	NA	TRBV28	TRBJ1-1	TGTGCCAGCAGTTTATCGGGGGCAGGGGTAGGTGAAGCTTTCTTT	CASSLSGAGVGEAFF
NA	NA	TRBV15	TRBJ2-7	TGTGCCACCAGCAGAGATCTTTCCCGACCCTCTCTGACTCCACTTCCGTACGAGCAGTACTTC	CATSRDLSRPSLTPLPYEQYF
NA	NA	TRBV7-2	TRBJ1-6	TGTGCCAGCAGCGAAAGGGGTACGCCGTCACCCCTCCACTTT	CASSERGTPSPLHF
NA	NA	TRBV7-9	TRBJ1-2	TGTGCCAGCAGCCCCCGGGACCTCTATGGCTACACCTTC	CASSPRDLYGYTF
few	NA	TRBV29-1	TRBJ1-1	TGCAGCGTTGAGGGCGCTTTCTTT	CSVEGAFF
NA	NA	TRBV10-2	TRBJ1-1	TGCGCCAGCAGTGAGGCGGGGTTGCCGACCCCTGAAGCTTTCTTT	CASSEAGLPTPEAFF
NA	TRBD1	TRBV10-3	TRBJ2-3	TGTGCCACACGCCAGGGGGCAGGGACAGATACGCAGTATTTT	CATRQGAGTDTQYF
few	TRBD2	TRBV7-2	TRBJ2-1	TGTGCCAGCAGCACCCTGGGACTAGCGGGAGGGCCGAGTGAGCAGTTCTTC	CASSTLGLAGGPSEQFF
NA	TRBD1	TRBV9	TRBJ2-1	TGTGCCAGCAGCACCGGGACAGGGGTTATGGGCAATGAGCAGTTCTTC	CASSTGTGVMGNEQFF
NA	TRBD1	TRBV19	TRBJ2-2	TGTGCCAGCCTTTCACAGGGGGGCACCGGGGAGCTGTTTTTT	CASLSQGGTGELFF
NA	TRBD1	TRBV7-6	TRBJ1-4	TGTGCCAGCAGCTTAGGGGACAGGGAGAATGAAAAACTGTTTTTT	CASSLGDRENEKLFF
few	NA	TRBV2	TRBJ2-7	TGTGCCAGCAGTCTCGGGGGGCCCCCTTTCGAGCAGTACTTC	CASSLGGPPFEQYF
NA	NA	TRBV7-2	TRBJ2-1	TGTGCCAGCAGCTTAGCGCGTGGACAGCAGTTCTTC	CASSLARGQQFF
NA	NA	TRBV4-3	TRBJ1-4	TGCGCCAGCAGCCAAGAAGATAGGAGGACACGACTGTTTTTT	CASSQEDRRTRLFF
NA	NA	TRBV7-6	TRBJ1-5	TGTGCCAGCAGCTTAGCAGGTGGAGGGGCCAGGTATAGCAATCAGCCCCAGCATTTT	CASSLAGGGARYSNQPQHF
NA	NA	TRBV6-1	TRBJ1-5	TGTGCCAGCGTAGTCGGGGCTGATCAGCCCCAGCATTTT	CASVVGADQPQHF
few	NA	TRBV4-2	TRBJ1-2	TGTGCCAGCAGCCAAGCCCGACCGGGAGGGGACGGCTACACCTTC	CASSQARPGGDGYTF
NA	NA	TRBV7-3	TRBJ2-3	TGTGCCAGCAGCTTAAGCGGGCCTCCCACAGATACGCAGTATTTT	CASSLSGPPTDTQYF
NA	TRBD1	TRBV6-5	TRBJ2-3	TGTGCCAGCAGTACAGGGGTAACAGATACGCAGTATTTT	CASSTGVTDTQYF
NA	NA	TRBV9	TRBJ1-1	TGTGCCAGCAGCGTAATGGACTCTATGAACACTGAAGCTTTCTTT	CASSVMDSMNTEAFF
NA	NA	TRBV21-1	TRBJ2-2	TGTGCCAGCCCCGGGAGGCACCAAGACACCGGGGAGCTGTTTTTT	CASPGRHQDTGELFF
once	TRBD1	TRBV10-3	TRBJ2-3	TGTGCCGCCAGCCCGGGACAGGGACCAGATACGCAGTATTTT	CAASPGQGPDTQYF